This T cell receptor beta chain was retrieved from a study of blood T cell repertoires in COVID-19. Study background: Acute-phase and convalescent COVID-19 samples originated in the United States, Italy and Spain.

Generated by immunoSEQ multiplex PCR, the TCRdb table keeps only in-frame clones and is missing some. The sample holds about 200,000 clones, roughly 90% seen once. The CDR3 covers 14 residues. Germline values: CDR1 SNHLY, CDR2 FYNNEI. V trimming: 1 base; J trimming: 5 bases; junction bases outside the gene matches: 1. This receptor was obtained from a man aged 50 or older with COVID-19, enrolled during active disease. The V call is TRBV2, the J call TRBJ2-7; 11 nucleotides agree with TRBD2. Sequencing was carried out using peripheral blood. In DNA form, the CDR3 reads TGTGCCAGCAGTGAAGTTAGCGGGAGGGACGAGCAGTACTTC. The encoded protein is CASSEVSGRDEQYF.